This entry lists 24 T cell receptor beta chains sequenced from one sample in a study of T cell changes during pregnancy in multiple sclerosis. Profiling relied on immunoSEQ multiplex PCR, and the TCRdb table lists in-frame clones only, not all of them. This sample has about 110,000 clones, with about 90% found just once. Sequenced here: peripheral blood, sampled before pregnancy. Receptor source: a female donor with multiple sclerosis, enrolled in a pregnancy study.

This clone was seen a single time. The chain uses TRBV29-1 and TRBJ2-3; 8 bases line up with TRBD1. This CDR3 spans 14 amino acids. After removal of 4 bases from V and 1 base from J, the junction contained 4 bases not matched to a gene. The V gene's germline CDR1 is SQVTM and CDR2 ANQGSEA. The CDR3 DNA reads as TGCAGCGTTGTGGAGGGACAGGGCACAGATACGCAGTATTTT. It is translated as CSVVEGQGTDTQYF.

The chain uses TRBV19 and TRBJ2-1, with 9 bases aligning to TRBD2. Germline V gene sequence: CDR1 LNHDA, CDR2 SQIVND (reference sequence). This CDR3 is 16 amino acids long. Losses at the gene ends were 6 bases for V and 4 bases for J; bases not matched to a gene: 10. DNA of the CDR3: TGTGCCAGTAGCAAATATAGCGGGAGTTCTTACAATGAGCAGTTCTTC. Amino acids: CASSKYSGSSYNEQFF.

The gene calls are TRBV28 and TRBJ2-7; D is possibly TRBD1 (6 bases). Germline-derived CDR1 and CDR2 are MDHEN and SYDVKM. The CDR3 runs 15 residues. Trimming took 3 bases from V and 3 from J, leaving 15 bases between them. The CDR3 region has the DNA TGTGCCAGCAGTTTTCCCCCTGGGGGCAGCTACGAGCAGTACTTC. It yields the protein CASSFPPGGSYEQYF.

The rearrangement uses TRBV5-1 and TRBJ2-5; D is possibly TRBD2 (5 bases). V gave up 6 bases and J gave up 4 bases, with 13 bases separating them. CDR1 is SGHRS and CDR2 is YFSETQ in the germline V gene. The CDR3 extends over 13 amino acids. The CDR3 is CASTTRSGETQYF. CDR3 DNA sequence: TGCGCCAGCACTACTAGGTCAGGAGAGACCCAGTACTTC.

The chain combines TRBV28 with TRBJ2-5; TRBD2 matches at 7 bases. The J call may be incorrect, as the DNA end agrees better with TRBJ2-7. This CDR3 comprises 14 residues. In germline, CDR1 is MDHEN, CDR2 SYDVKM. In DNA form, the CDR3 reads TGTGCCAGCAGTTTAGCGGGAGATAGCTACGAGCAGTACTTC. It yields the protein CASSLAGDSYEQYF.

The chain combines TRBV27 with TRBJ1-2, with 9 bases matching TRBD1. The V and J ends lost 6 bases and 6 bases, in that order; junction bases with no gene match: 11. The V gene's germline CDR1 is MNHEY and CDR2 SMNVEV (reference sequence). The CDR3 contains 15 residues. The CDR3 DNA is TGTGCCAGCAGGGGACAGGGAGGGGGAGAGGATGGCTACACCTTC. Protein product: CASRGQGGGEDGYTF.

A remark on this clone: The same CDR3 arises from other DNA sequences in this sample as well. The chain uses TRBV13 and TRBJ1-6, with 7 bases aligning to TRBD1. CDR1 PRHDT and CDR2 FYEKMQ come from the germline V gene (reference sequence). The V and J ends lost 0 bases and 7 bases, in that order; junction bases with no gene match: 0. This CDR3 region has 14 residues. CDR3 residues: CASSLGQGNSPLHF. CDR3 nucleotides: TGTGCCAGCAGCTTAGGACAGGGGAATTCACCCCTCCACTTT. Using reference TRBV13 and TRBJ1-6 for the parts outside the CDR3, the full variable domain is AAGVIQSPRHLIKEKRETATLKCYPIPRHDTVYWYQQGPGQDPQFLISFYEKMQSDKGSIPDRFSAQQFSDYHSELNMSSLELGDSALYFCASSLGQGNSPLHFGNGTRLTVT.

The V gene is TRBV20-1, the J gene TRBJ2-5; D perhaps matches TRBD2 (5 bases). Trimming pared 1 base from V and 5 bases from J, leaving 5 bases between. The CDR3 sequence is 11 residues long. Germline CDR1 and CDR2: DFQATT and SNEGSKA (reference sequence). Here the CDR3 DNA reads TGCAGTGCTAGAGGAGGGGAGACCCAGTACTTC. Residues: CSARGGETQYF.

The V gene is TRBV27, the J gene TRBJ2-5; 8 nucleotides line up with TRBD2. This CDR3 is 16 amino acids long. Trimming took 6 bases from V and 5 from J; bases not matched to a gene: 14. CDR1 is MNHEY, CDR2 SMNVEV, per germline (reference sequence). The CDR3 region has the DNA TGTGCCAGCAGCGTTTTAGCGGGAATGGGCTCGGAGACCCAGTACTTC. It is translated as CASSVLAGMGSETQYF.

The rearrangement links TRBV5-6 to TRBJ2-7, with D perhaps matching TRBD1 (6 bases). With 4 bases removed from V and 4 bases from J, the gap between germline ends came to 12 bases. CDR3 size: 13 residues. CDR1 and CDR2 (germline): SGHDT, YYEEEE. The CDR3 nucleotides are TGTGCCAGCAGCCACGACAGGCGATACGAGCAGTACTTC. Amino acid sequence: CASSHDRRYEQYF.

V is TRBV19 and J is TRBJ1-5; 8 bases agree with TRBD1. The CDR3 runs to 14 residues. CDR1 is LNHDA and CDR2 is SQIVND in the germline V gene (reference sequence). Trimming at V came to 9 bases and at J to 2 bases, leaving 6 bases not matched to a gene. CDR3 coding DNA: TGTGCCAGCTACCGGGGACAGGGCAATCAGCCCCAGCATTTT. It is translated as CASYRGQGNQPQHF.

The chain links TRBV19 to TRBJ1-3; 8 bases line up with TRBD1. CDR1 is LNHDA and CDR2 is SQIVND in the germline V gene (reference sequence). V was pared by 6 bases and J by 0 bases, with 4 bases of the junction left unmatched. The CDR3 extends over 15 amino acids. CDR3 sequence: CASRHRGYSGNTIYF. The DNA of the CDR3 is TGTGCCAGTAGACACAGGGGGTACTCTGGAAACACCATATATTTT.

This chain connects TRBV15 to TRBJ1-4; TRBD1 agrees at 9 bases. CDR1 is LNHNV and CDR2 is YYDKDF in the germline V gene (reference sequence). J lost 7 bases, V lost 1 base, and 4 bases had no gene match. CDR3 size: 15 residues. DNA for the CDR3: TGTGCCACCAGCAGAGCCGGACAGGGGACTGAAAAACTGTTTTTT. It yields the protein CATSRAGQGTEKLFF. Full variable domain (remainder filled in from reference TRBV15 and TRBJ1-4): DAMVIQNPRYQVTQFGKPVTLSCSQTLNHNVMYWYQQKSSQAPKLLFHYYDKDFNNEADTPDNFQSRRPNTSFCFLDIRSPGLGDTAMYLCATSRAGQGTEKLFFGSGTQLSVL.

The chain uses TRBV5-4 and TRBJ1-2, with 7 bases lining up with TRBD1. The CDR3 covers 12 residues. After removal of 4 bases from V and 6 bases from J, the junction contained 3 bases not matched to a gene. CDR1 and CDR2 from the germline V gene are SGHNT and YYREEE (reference sequence). In DNA form, the CDR3 reads TGTGCCAGCAGCCAGGACAGGCATGGCTACACCTTC. It is translated as CASSQDRHGYTF. Drawing the rest from reference TRBV5-4 and TRBJ1-2, the complete variable domain is ETGVTQSPTHLIKTRGQQVTLRCSSQSGHNTVSWYQQALGQGPQFIFQYYREEENGRGNFPPRFSGLQFPNYSSELNVNALELDDSALYLCASSQDRHGYTFGSGTRLTVV.

This sequence joins TRBV2 and TRBJ2-1, with 8 positions matching TRBD1. Germline assignment: CDR1 SNHLY and CDR2 FYNNEI. The CDR3 has 13 amino acids. J lost 9 bases, V lost 6 bases, and 7 bases had no gene match. Here the CDR3 DNA reads TGTGCCAGCAGCCAAGACAGGGGAACTGAGCAGTTCTTC. Translation gives CASSQDRGTEQFF.

V is TRBV19 and J is TRBJ2-1, with D possibly matching TRBD1 (5 bases). V lost 3 bases and J lost 7, with 13 bases in between. CDR3 size: 14 residues. Looked up from germline, CDR1 is LNHDA and CDR2 is SQIVND (reference sequence). The CDR3 loop reads CASSILVRVNEQFF. CDR3 sequence (DNA): TGTGCCAGTAGTATCCTTGTCAGGGTTAATGAGCAGTTCTTC.

The chain joins TRBV5-1 to TRBJ2-3; a weak D match, TRBD1 (5 bases). The CDR3 is 16 amino acids. CDR1 is SGHRS, CDR2 YFSETQ, per germline. V shed 3 bases and J shed 2 bases, with 16 bases lying between them. CDR3 amino acids: CASSWGSATTTDTQYF. CDR3 bases: TGCGCCAGCAGCTGGGGCTCTGCGACCACCACAGATACGCAGTATTTT.

J is TRBJ1-1 and V is TRBV6-1, with TRBD1 as a possible D gene (5 bases). Trimming removed 3 bases at V and 3 bases at J, with 20 bases between. CDR1 and CDR2 from the germline V gene are MNHNS and SASEGT. The CDR3 totals 17 residues. CDR3 region: CASSDRPPGLTYTEAFF. The CDR3 DNA reads TGTGCCAGCAGTGATCGCCCACCGGGACTTACTTACACTGAAGCTTTCTTT.

The chain carries TRBV6-4 and TRBJ2-2; 8 nucleotides agree with TRBD1. CDR1 MRHNA and CDR2 SNTAGT come from the germline V gene. The CDR3 spans 15 residues. The ends lost 0 bases at V and 3 bases at J; junction bases unmatched: 0. CDR3 protein: CASSDSDRDTGELFF. In nucleotides, the CDR3 is TGTGCCAGCAGTGACTCGGACAGGGACACCGGGGAGCTGTTTTTT.

V usage is TRBV13 and J usage is TRBJ1-1; 10 nucleotides line up with TRBD1. Germline lookup yields CDR1 PRHDT and CDR2 FYEKMQ (reference sequence). The CDR3 runs 17 residues. V was pared by 4 bases and J by 4 bases, with 12 bases of the junction left unmatched. The CDR3 sequence is CASSSYLRTGGTTEAFF. The CDR3 region has the DNA TGTGCCAGCAGCTCGTACTTACGGACAGGGGGGACCACTGAAGCTTTCTTT.

The genes are TRBV28 and TRBJ2-2; D is perhaps TRBD2 (5 bases). V was trimmed by 4 bases and J by 3 bases, leaving 9 bases between them. The germline gives CDR1 MDHEN, CDR2 SYDVKM. The CDR3 is 14 amino acids. The CDR3 protein is CASSYTGDTGELFF. The CDR3 nucleotides are TGTGCCAGCAGTTATACCGGGGACACCGGGGAGCTGTTTTTT.

The chain carries TRBV11-2 and TRBJ1-4; D unresolved. V lost 4 bases and J 3 bases, leaving 12 bases between the germline ends. The CDR3 sequence is 15 residues long. The germline V gene has CDR1 SGHAT and CDR2 FQNNGV. DNA for the CDR3: TGTGCCAGCAGCTCGCGCCCTGGAGCTAATGAAAAACTGTTTTTT. Translated, it gives CASSSRPGANEKLFF.

In nucleotides, the CDR3 is TGTGCCACCAGCAGAGGGGGGGCTAGCGGGAGAGTCGCCGGGGAGCTGTTTTTT. Amino acids: CATSRGGASGRVAGELFF. The J gene is TRBJ2-2, the V gene TRBV15, with 10 bases that match TRBD2. Germline trimming cut 1 base from V and 6 bases from J; bases unmatched to any gene: 11. The CDR3 is 18 residues long. The germline gives CDR1 LNHNV, CDR2 YYDKDF (reference sequence).

The chain couples TRBV19 to TRBJ1-3, with a tentative D call TRBD1 (5 bases). Between the trimmed V and J ends, which lost 4 bases and 0 bases, there was a span of 13 bases. Germline-derived CDR1 and CDR2 are LNHDA and SQIVND (reference sequence). This CDR3 has 16 residues. Written as DNA, the CDR3 is TGTGCCAGTAGTACTGGCAGGGAACTCTCTGGAAACACCATATATTTT. This sequence encodes CASSTGRELSGNTIYF.